A selection of T cell receptor beta chains follows, all from one sample in a study of blood T cell repertoires in COVID-19. The method was immunoSEQ multiplex PCR; TCRdb's version includes in-frame clones alone and lacks a portion of them. This table has approximately 200,000 clones, less than 90% appearing once. Material for sequencing was PBMCs or T cells enriched from blood (not recorded which). These receptors were taken from a woman aged 25 to 39 who had been exposed to COVID-19. Both conserved end residues are trimmed from each CDR3. The order of the fields is CDR3 length, V gene, D gene, J gene, CDR3 protein. The D gene is left open where the match is weak.

length: 12; V: TRBV18; D: NA; J: TRBJ2-7; CDR3: ASSPPTGLNEQY
length: 15; V: TRBV5-1; D: TRBD2; J: TRBJ2-2; CDR3: ASSLAGLAGNTGELF
length: 13; V: TRBV2; D: NA; J: TRBJ2-2; CDR3: ASSPTQGNTGELF
length: 14; V: TRBV12-5; D: NA; J: TRBJ1-3; CDR3: ASGLTGLGSGNTIY
length: 12; V: TRBV13; D: TRBD1; J: TRBJ1-5; CDR3: ASSIQGAGQPQH
length: 18; V: TRBV9; D: NA; J: TRBJ1-3; CDR3: ASFLTGSGTPEISGNTIY
length: 14; V: TRBV3-1/TRBV3-2; D: TRBD1; J: TRBJ1-5; CDR3: ASSQDLGQGFQPQH
length: 9; V: TRBV20-1; D: NA; J: TRBJ2-3; CDR3: SATVTDTQY
length: 15; V: TRBV9; D: NA; J: TRBJ2-1; CDR3: ASSEFPGQSSYNEQF
length: 13; V: TRBV4-1; D: TRBD1; J: TRBJ1-2; CDR3: ASSQETGGGYGYT
length: 12; V: TRBV7-2; D: TRBD1; J: TRBJ1-4; CDR3: ASSRDRGNEKLF